This TCR beta chain was captured by sequencing in a study of CD8 T cells in Susac syndrome. Random-hexamer reverse transcription was applied to roughly 0.5 to 1 ug RNA. Across 54 Vbeta and 13 Jbeta, TCR beta CDR3 was amplified with immunoSEQ multiplex PCR. TCRdb itself ran the immunoSEQ multiplex PCR reads through MiXCR, one entry per CDR3 protein. This sample yields approximately 110,000 distinct CDR3 sequences, of which around 96% are seen a single time; over 0.07% belongs to the top ten. Sequencing of TCR beta drew on CD8+ and CD4+ T cells from blood. While serving as controls, healthy donors were matched for age and sex. FACS enriched CD8+ TEMRA cells, while bulk CD8+ and CD4+ were negatively isolated. There are 12 residues in the CDR3. The germline V and J ends were trimmed by 5 bases and 6 bases, with 13 bases remaining between them. The germline CDR1 and CDR2 sequences are DFQATT and SNEGSKA (reference sequence).

Sequenced input: CD4+ T cells from PBMCs. The chain carries TRBV20-1 and TRBJ1-1; D gene uncertain. This sequence was found in a human donor in good health. This CDR3 is CSASWTWAEAFF. The CDR3, as DNA: TGCAGTGCTTCATGGACGTGGGCTGAAGCTTTCTTT.